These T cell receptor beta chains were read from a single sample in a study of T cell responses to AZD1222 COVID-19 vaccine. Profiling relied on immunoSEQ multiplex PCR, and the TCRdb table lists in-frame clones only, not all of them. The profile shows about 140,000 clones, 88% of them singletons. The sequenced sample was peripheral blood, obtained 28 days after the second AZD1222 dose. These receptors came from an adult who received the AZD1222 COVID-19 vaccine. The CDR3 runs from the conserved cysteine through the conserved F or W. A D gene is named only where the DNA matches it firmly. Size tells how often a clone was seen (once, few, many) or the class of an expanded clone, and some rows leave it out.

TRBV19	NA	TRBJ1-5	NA	CASTHRRQGNQPQHF	TGTGCCAGTACCCACCGTCGACAGGGCAATCAGCCCCAGCATTTT
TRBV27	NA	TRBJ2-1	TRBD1	CASSPQGQGRDEQFF	TGTGCCAGCAGTCCCCAGGGACAGGGGAGGGATGAGCAGTTCTTC
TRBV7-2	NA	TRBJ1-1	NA	CASSLAPGGLDGAFF	TGTGCCAGCAGCTTGGCTCCAGGCGGACTGGATGGAGCTTTCTTT
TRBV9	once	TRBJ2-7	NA	CASSAGLSSYEQYF	TGTGCCAGCAGCGCGGGACTCAGCTCCTACGAGCAGTACTTC
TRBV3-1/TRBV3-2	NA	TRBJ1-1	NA	CASSQSTGPGTEAFF	TGTGCCAGCAGCCAAAGTACAGGGCCGGGCACTGAAGCTTTCTTT
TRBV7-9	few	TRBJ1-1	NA	CASSLDGEAFF	TGTGCCAGCAGCCTGGACGGTGAAGCTTTCTTT
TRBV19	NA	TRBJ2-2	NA	CASRVTGRRNTGELFF	TGTGCCAGTAGGGTGACGGGGCGCCGTAACACCGGGGAGCTGTTTTTT
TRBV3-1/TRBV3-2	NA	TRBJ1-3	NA	CASSQGGSGNTIYF	TGTGCCAGCAGCCAAGGAGGCTCTGGAAACACCATATATTTT
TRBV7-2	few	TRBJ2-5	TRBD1	CASSPQTGVRTQYF	TGTGCCAGCAGCCCCCAGACAGGGGTGAGGACCCAGTACTTC
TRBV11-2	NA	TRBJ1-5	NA	CASSLGRTGLGSNQPQHF	TGTGCCAGCAGCTTAGGGAGGACGGGCCTTGGCAGCAATCAGCCCCAGCATTTT
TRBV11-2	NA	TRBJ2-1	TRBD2	CASSSLAGPYNEQFF	TGTGCCAGCAGCTCTTTAGCGGGACCCTACAATGAGCAGTTCTTC
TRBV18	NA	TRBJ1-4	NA	CASSPQGKANEKLFF	TGTGCCAGCTCACCTCAGGGGAAGGCTAATGAAAAACTGTTTTTT
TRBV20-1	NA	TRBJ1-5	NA	CSASPRGPDQPQHF	TGCAGTGCTAGTCCCCGGGGGCCCGATCAGCCCCAGCATTTT
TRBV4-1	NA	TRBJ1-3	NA	CASSSRTVGSGNTIYF	TGCGCCAGCAGCAGTCGGACCGTGGGGTCTGGAAACACCATATATTTT